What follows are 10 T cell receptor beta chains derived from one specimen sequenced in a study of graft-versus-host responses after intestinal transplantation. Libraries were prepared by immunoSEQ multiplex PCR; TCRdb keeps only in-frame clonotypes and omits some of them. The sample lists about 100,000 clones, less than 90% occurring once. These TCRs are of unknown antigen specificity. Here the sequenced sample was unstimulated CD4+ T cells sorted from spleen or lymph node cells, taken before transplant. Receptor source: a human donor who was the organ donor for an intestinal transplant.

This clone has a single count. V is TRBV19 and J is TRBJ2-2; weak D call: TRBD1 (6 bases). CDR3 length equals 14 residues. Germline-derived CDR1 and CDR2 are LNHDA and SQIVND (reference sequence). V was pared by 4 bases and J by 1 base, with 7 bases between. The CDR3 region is CASSTRGNTGELFF. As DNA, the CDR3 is TGTGCCAGTAGTACCAGGGGGAACACCGGGGAGCTGTTTTTT.

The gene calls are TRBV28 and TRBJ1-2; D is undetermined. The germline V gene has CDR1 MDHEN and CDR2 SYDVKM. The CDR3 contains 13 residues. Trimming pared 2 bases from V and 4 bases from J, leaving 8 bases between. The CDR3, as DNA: TGTGCCAGCAGTTTACGATCCCTCTATGGCTACACCTTC. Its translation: CASSLRSLYGYTF.

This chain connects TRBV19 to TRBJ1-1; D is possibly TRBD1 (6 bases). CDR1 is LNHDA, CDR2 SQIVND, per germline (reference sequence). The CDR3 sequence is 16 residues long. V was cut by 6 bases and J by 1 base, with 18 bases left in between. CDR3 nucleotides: TGTGCCAGTAGCTCTTCGGGGGCGGGTTCGAACACTGAAGCTTTCTTT. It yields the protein CASSSSGAGSNTEAFF.

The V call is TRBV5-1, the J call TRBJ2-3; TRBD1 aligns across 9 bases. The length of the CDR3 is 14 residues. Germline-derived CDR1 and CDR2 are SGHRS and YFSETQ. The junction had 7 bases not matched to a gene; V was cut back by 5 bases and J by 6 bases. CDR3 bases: TGCGCCAGCAGGTGGGGACAGGGAGGGGATACGCAGTATTTT. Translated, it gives CASRWGQGGDTQYF.

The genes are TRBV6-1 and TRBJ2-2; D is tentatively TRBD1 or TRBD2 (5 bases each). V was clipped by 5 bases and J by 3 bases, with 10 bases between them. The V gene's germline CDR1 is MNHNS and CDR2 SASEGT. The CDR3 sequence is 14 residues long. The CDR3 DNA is TGTGCCAGCAGTTCCCCGGGGCACACCGGGGAGCTGTTTTTT. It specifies CASSSPGHTGELFF.

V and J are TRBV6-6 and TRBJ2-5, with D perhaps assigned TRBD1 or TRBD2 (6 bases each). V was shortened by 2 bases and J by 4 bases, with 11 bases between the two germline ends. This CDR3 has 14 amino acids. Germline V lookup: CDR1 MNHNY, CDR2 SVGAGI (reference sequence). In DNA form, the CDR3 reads TGTGCCAGCAGTTACCCAGGAGGGGGAGAGACCCAGTACTTC. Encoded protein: CASSYPGGGETQYF.

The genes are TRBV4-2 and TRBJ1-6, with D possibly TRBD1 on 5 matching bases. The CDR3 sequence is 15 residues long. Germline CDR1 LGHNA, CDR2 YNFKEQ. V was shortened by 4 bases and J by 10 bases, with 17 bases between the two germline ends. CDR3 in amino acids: CASSPTTGTLSPLHF. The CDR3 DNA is TGTGCCAGCAGCCCAACCACAGGTACTTTATCACCCCTCCACTTT.

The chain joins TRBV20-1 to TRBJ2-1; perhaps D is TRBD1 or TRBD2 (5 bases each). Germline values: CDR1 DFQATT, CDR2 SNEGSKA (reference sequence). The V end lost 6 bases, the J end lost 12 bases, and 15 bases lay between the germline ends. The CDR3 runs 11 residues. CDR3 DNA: TGCAGTGCCCGGGGCCCCGCGGGGCAGTTCTTC. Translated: CSARGPAGQFF.

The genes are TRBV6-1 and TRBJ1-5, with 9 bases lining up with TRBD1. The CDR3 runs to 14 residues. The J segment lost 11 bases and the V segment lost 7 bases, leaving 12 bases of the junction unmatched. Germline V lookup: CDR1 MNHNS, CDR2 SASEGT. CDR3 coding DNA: TGTGCCAGCAAAGCGGGACAGGGACCTTCGGCCCAGCATTTT. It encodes CASKAGQGPSAQHF.

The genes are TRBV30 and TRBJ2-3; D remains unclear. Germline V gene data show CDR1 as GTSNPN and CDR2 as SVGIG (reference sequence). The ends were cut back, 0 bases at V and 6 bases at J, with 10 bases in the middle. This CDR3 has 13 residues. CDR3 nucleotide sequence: TGTGCCTGGAGTGTACCGCCCGGGGATACGCAGTATTTT. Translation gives CAWSVPPGDTQYF.